This T cell receptor (beta chain) was captured in a study of control samples from healthy donors and cancer patients. This CDR3 has 16 residues. In germline, CDR1 is SGHNT, CDR2 YENEEA. V lost 5 bases and J lost 4, with 20 bases in between. Sequencing used immunoSEQ multiplex PCR; TCRdb keeps in-frame clones, though not all of them. Among about 51,000 clones listed, about 90% were seen once. J is TRBJ1-1 and V is TRBV11-3; D perhaps matches TRBD1 (5 bases). The sequence derives from a man aged 50 to 59 with head and neck cancer. Sequencing was done on a sample of PBMCs. This chain's CDR3 is CASSPWNRLIRTEAFF. The DNA for the CDR3 is TGTGCCAGCAGCCCGTGGAACAGGTTGATTCGCACTGAAGCTTTCTTT.